The 20 T cell receptor beta chains below were found in one sample sequenced in a study of shared clonotypes between healthy human individuals (dated by TCRdb to 2019 to 2021). Library generation was performed with the immunoSEQ multiplex PCR assay. What TCRdb holds here is the immuneACCESS table cut down to in-frame rearrangements. Part of the clones is not present; checked against another copy, under half of the missing clones reflect an unresolved V gene, and the others are unexplained. The sample table shows 2 million to 3 million clones, and 90% to 95% are seen once. The ten largest clonotypes hold around 0.4% of the sample. Sequenced: naive CD4+ T cells from PBMCs. In light of the paper, this sample's cell subset or site label describes: CD45RA+ positively selected. The receptors come from a man between 18 and 35 years old in good health. Some clones in this sample may be carry-over from other donors' samples.

V gene TRBV19 combines with J gene TRBJ2-1; the match to TRBD2 covers 13 bases. CDR3 length: 20 residues. Trimming took 3 bases from V and 6 from J; bases not matched to a gene: 17. Germline V gene sequence: CDR1 LNHDA, CDR2 SQIVND (reference sequence). The CDR3 sequence: CASSIQGDGGLAGRINEQFF. The CDR3 nucleotides are TGTGCCAGTAGTATTCAGGGTGACGGGGGACTAGCGGGAAGGATCAATGAGCAGTTCTTC.

The chain recombines TRBV29-1 with TRBJ1-5, with 8 positions matching TRBD1. The ends lost 7 bases at V and 3 bases at J; junction bases unmatched: 8. Per germline, CDR1 SQVTM and CDR2 ANQGSEA. The CDR3 spans 14 residues. The CDR3 is CSARQGFANQPQHF. DNA of the CDR3: TGCAGCGCCCGACAGGGGTTCGCCAATCAGCCCCAGCATTTT.

The count of this clone is one. The gene calls are TRBV5-1 and TRBJ1-4; the match to TRBD1 covers 9 bases. V dropped 3 bases and J dropped 5; count of bases not matched to a gene: 8. The CDR3 is made up of 16 amino acids. The germline V gene has CDR1 SGHRS and CDR2 YFSETQ. In DNA, the CDR3 is TGCGCCAGCAGCTGGGGACAGGGTAGGGTGAATGAAAAACTGTTTTTT. Encoded protein: CASSWGQGRVNEKLFF.

The chain couples TRBV29-1 to TRBJ2-7, with 8 bases matching TRBD2. The CDR3 contains 16 residues. Unmatched junction bases numbered 13, after V lost 4 bases and J lost 2 bases. Per germline, CDR1 SQVTM and CDR2 ANQGSEA. In DNA form, the CDR3 reads TGCAGCGTTGGGGGGTTGACCGGGAGGGCCCCCTACGAGCAGTACTTC. Amino acid sequence: CSVGGLTGRAPYEQYF.

The chain is built from TRBV7-2 and TRBJ2-4; D is unresolved. The V gene lost 5 bases and the J gene lost 4 bases, with 15 bases spanning the gap. The germline V gene has CDR1 SGHTA and CDR2 FQGNSA. CDR3 size: 15 residues. The CDR3 loop is CASSVDGLIKNIQYF. The CDR3 bases are TGTGCCAGCAGCGTGGACGGCCTTATTAAAAACATTCAGTACTTC.

The rearrangement uses TRBV5-8 and TRBJ1-4; tentatively, D is TRBD1 (5 bases). Germline V gene sequence: CDR1 SGHTS, CDR2 YDEGEE. Trimming took 0 bases from V and 7 from J, leaving 13 bases between them. The CDR3 runs 15 residues. The CDR3 here is CASSLEGRNLEKLFF. The CDR3 bases are TGTGCCAGCAGCTTGGAGGGACGGAACCTTGAAAAACTGTTTTTT.

The V gene is TRBV5-1, the J gene TRBJ2-1; 14 bases line up with TRBD2. Germline V gene data show CDR1 as SGHRS and CDR2 as YFSETQ. The CDR3 extends over 22 amino acids. Trimming cost V 3 bases and J 1 base; bases outside gene matches: 18. CDR3 residues: CASSSLSPMTSGRAGSYNEQFF. CDR3 sequence (DNA): TGCGCCAGCAGCTCTCTTTCCCCCATGACTAGCGGGAGGGCCGGGTCCTACAATGAGCAGTTCTTC.

The chain recombines TRBV11-2 with TRBJ2-3; TRBD2 agrees at 9 bases. The J segment lost 4 bases and the V segment lost 3 bases, leaving 8 bases of the junction unmatched. The CDR3 is 16 amino acids. Germline V CDR1 and CDR2: SGHAT, FQNNGV. The chain's CDR3 is CASSFRVAGVSDTQYF. The CDR3 DNA reads TGTGCCAGCAGCTTCCGGGTAGCGGGAGTGTCAGATACGCAGTATTTT.

The chain is built from TRBV11-2 and TRBJ2-7; D unclear. The CDR3 runs 13 residues. Germline CDR1 SGHAT, CDR2 FQNNGV. Trimming took 8 bases from V and 0 from J, leaving 11 bases between them. The CDR3 nucleotides read TGTGCCAGCCGCGCTGCCCCCTCCTACGAGCAGTACTTC. The encoded protein is CASRAAPSYEQYF.

This clone was found once. This rearrangement joins TRBV30 to TRBJ1-4; possibly TRBD1 for D (6 bases). The CDR3 sequence is 14 residues long. Trimming left V 3 bases short and J 7 bases short, with 15 bases between. Germline CDR1 and CDR2: GTSNPN and SVGIG (reference sequence). The CDR3 DNA is TGTGCCTGGAGGAGGACAGTCTTCGCTGAAAAACTGTTTTTT. This codes for CAWRRTVFAEKLFF. Combining the CDR3 with reference TRBV30 and TRBJ1-4 gives the whole variable domain SQTIHQWPATLVQPVGSPLSLECTVEGTSNPNLYWYRQAAGRGLQLLFYSVGIGQISSEVPQNLSASRPQDRQFILSSKKLLLSDSGFYLCAWRRTVFAEKLFFGSGTQLSVL.

The V and J genes are TRBV6-5 and TRBJ2-2; weak D call: TRBD2 (6 bases). The CDR3 runs to 15 residues. The V end lost 5 bases, the J end lost 3 bases, and 13 bases lay between the germline ends. CDR1 is MNHEY, CDR2 SVGAGI, per germline. The CDR3, as DNA: TGTGCCAGCAGTCGCTCCCCGGGGGACACCGGGGAGCTGTTTTTT. Its protein is CASSRSPGDTGELFF.

As to this clone: At the DNA level, this CDR3 is encoded by other sequences in the same sample as well. This rearrangement joins TRBV2 to TRBJ2-1; D ambiguous. The CDR3 has 15 residues. The V gene's germline CDR1 is SNHLY and CDR2 FYNNEI. V was pared by 6 bases and J by 0 bases, with 12 bases between. The CDR3 nucleotides are TGTGCCAGCAGCGACGACTCGAGCTCCTACAATGAGCAGTTCTTC. Translating it yields CASSDDSSSYNEQFF.

A few counts support this clone. The chain joins TRBV7-3 to TRBJ2-1, with D perhaps TRBD2 (5 bases). Germline-derived CDR1 and CDR2 are SGHTA and FQGTGA. V gave up 4 bases and J gave up 1 base, with 11 bases separating them. The CDR3 runs 15 residues. The CDR3 DNA follows: TGTGCCAGCAGCTCGGCTGGCGGGTCCTACAATGAGCAGTTCTTC. The encoded protein is CASSSAGGSYNEQFF.

The V and J genes are TRBV5-6 and TRBJ2-3; 14 bases fit TRBD2. This CDR3 is 17 amino acids long. CDR1 is SGHDT, CDR2 YYEEEE, per germline. V shed 3 bases, J shed 6 bases, and the junction held 9 bases outside the gene matches. CDR3 in amino acids: CASSSLGLAGARDTQYF. The CDR3 coding sequence is TGTGCCAGCAGCTCCCTGGGACTAGCGGGGGCCAGGGATACGCAGTATTTT.

The genes are TRBV18 and TRBJ2-7, with 10 positions matching TRBD1. CDR1 and CDR2 (germline): KGHSH, LQKENI. J was trimmed by 5 bases and V by 4 bases; bases with no gene match: 5. This CDR3 spans 14 amino acids. CDR3 region: CASSLGQGSHEQYF. The CDR3 DNA reads TGTGCCAGCTCACTGGGACAGGGGTCCCACGAGCAGTACTTC.

The chain employs TRBV7-9 and TRBJ2-7, with 7 bases matching TRBD2. The CDR3 is made up of 14 amino acids. J was trimmed by 5 bases and V by 5 bases; bases with no gene match: 9. The V gene's germline CDR1 is SEHNR and CDR2 FQNEAQ (reference sequence). CDR3 sequence: CASSLGGRADEQYF. The CDR3 DNA reads TGTGCCAGCAGCCTCGGGGGGAGGGCTGACGAGCAGTACTTC.

The chain is built from TRBV6-1 and TRBJ1-3, with D unclear. CDR1 and CDR2 from the germline V gene are MNHNS and SASEGT. With 5 bases removed from V and 0 bases from J, the gap between germline ends came to 11 bases. This CDR3 region has 15 residues. The CDR3 protein is CASSPPDRSGNTIYF. The CDR3 nucleotides are TGTGCCAGCAGTCCCCCAGATCGCTCTGGAAACACCATATATTTT.

The chain carries TRBV5-1 and TRBJ2-1; D ambiguous. Trimming took off 0 bases at V and 8 bases at J, with 12 bases between the two ends. Germline lookup yields CDR1 SGHRS and CDR2 YFSETQ. CDR3 length: 14 amino acids. CDR3 residues: CASSLGGSSYEQFF. DNA for the CDR3: TGCGCCAGCAGCTTGGGTGGTAGCAGCTATGAGCAGTTCTTC.

This clone showed up just a few times. The chain recombines TRBV7-8 with TRBJ2-2; the D is unclear. V dropped 1 base and J dropped 5 bases, with 8 bases sitting between them. The CDR3 runs to 14 residues. Per the germline V gene, CDR1 is SGHVS and CDR2 is FQNEAQ. This CDR3 reads CASSLVIFTGELFF. CDR3 in DNA: TGTGCCAGCAGCTTAGTAATCTTTACCGGGGAGCTGTTTTTT.

The CDR3 sequence is CASSSLKIGRELYEQYF. The CDR3 DNA sequence: TGTGCCAGCAGTTCACTAAAGATTGGACGGGAACTCTACGAGCAGTACTTC. V is TRBV28 and J is TRBJ2-7, with a tentative D call TRBD2 (5 bases). The V gene's germline CDR1 is MDHEN and CDR2 SYDVKM. This CDR3 has 17 amino acids. V was shortened by 4 bases and J by 3 bases, with 22 bases between the two germline ends.